What follows are 28 T cell receptor beta chains derived from one specimen sequenced in a study of post-analysis software for immune sequencing data. Notes on the study in general: Five or six TRBV segments were significantly more frequent in patients than in controls. TRBV5-6, TRBV5-1 and TRBV20-1 were among these segments.

These receptors are not linked to any known antigen. The TCR beta cDNA libraries carried unique molecular identifiers. TCRdb passed the PCR reads through MiXCR, listing each CDR3 protein once. The table records 750,000 to 900,000 distinct CDR3 sequences, around 46% of them present only once. Sequencing was performed on blood. The receptors shown here come from a girl under 18 with multiple sclerosis.

The chain carries TRBV5-1 and TRBJ2-7, with TRBD2 identical over 10 bases. Germline V CDR1 and CDR2: SGHRS, YFSETQ. CDR3 length equals 15 residues. V shed 4 bases and J 3 bases; nucleotides not matched to a gene: 7. The CDR3 sequence: CASSQRASGSYEQYF. CDR3 in DNA: TGCGCCAGCAGCCAGAGGGCTAGCGGGAGCTACGAGCAGTACTTC.

This clonotype appeared a single time. The V and J genes are TRBV15 and TRBJ2-4; D is ambiguous. With the DNA end fitting TRBJ2-7 better, the J assignment may be wrong. The CDR3 spans 14 residues. Per the germline V gene, CDR1 is LNHNV and CDR2 is YYDKDF (reference sequence). CDR3 DNA sequence: TGTGCCACCAGCAGAGTCCGAGGAATCTACGAGCAGTACTTC. Translation: CATSRVRGIYEQYF.

The rearrangement uses TRBV20-1 and TRBJ2-1, with D uncertain. The CDR3 totals 15 residues. Trimming shortened V by 1 base and J by 3 bases, and 13 bases separated the two germline ends. Looked up from germline, CDR1 is DFQATT and CDR2 is SNEGSKA (reference sequence). CDR3 in amino acids: CSARVWTPDYNEQFF. DNA for the CDR3: TGCAGTGCTAGAGTTTGGACGCCGGACTACAATGAGCAGTTCTTC.

As DNA, the CDR3 is TGTGCCAGCAGTCCCAGGGAGATTAAGGAGCAGTACTTC. Residues: CASSPREIKEQYF. The chain links TRBV6-6 to TRBJ2-4, with D perhaps assigned TRBD1 or TRBD2 (5 bases each). V gave up 5 bases and J gave up 13 bases, with 18 bases separating them. The CDR3 totals 13 residues. Germline CDR1 reads MNHNY; CDR2 reads SVGAGI (reference sequence).

The V call is TRBV5-5, the J call TRBJ2-7; 7 positions agree with TRBD1. Germline-derived CDR1 and CDR2 are SGHKS and YYEKEE (reference sequence). V lost 3 bases to trimming and J lost 2 bases; unmatched junction nucleotides: 5. This CDR3 region has 14 residues. Written as DNA, the CDR3 is TGTGCCAGCAGCTCGACAGGGCTTACCTACGAGCAGTACTTC. It specifies CASSSTGLTYEQYF.

The V gene is TRBV6-2 or TRBV6-3, the J gene TRBJ2-5; no reliable D call. This CDR3 contains 17 residues. Trimming left V 3 bases short and J 1 base short, with 18 bases between. From germline, CDR1 is MNHEY and CDR2 SVGEGT. CDR3 amino acids: CASSYFWESKSQETQYF. The CDR3 coding sequence is TGTGCCAGCAGTTATTTTTGGGAATCCAAGAGCCAAGAGACCCAGTACTTC.

This clonotype appeared a few times. The CDR3 spells CASSQERREWTYNEQFF. DNA of the CDR3: TGTGCCAGCAGCCAAGAAAGGCGGGAGTGGACCTACAATGAGCAGTTCTTC. J is TRBJ2-1 and V is TRBV4-2, with 7 positions matching TRBD2. V dropped 0 bases and J dropped 2; count of bases not matched to a gene: 7. The CDR3 is made up of 17 amino acids. CDR1 and CDR2 (germline): LGHNA, YNFKEQ.

This clonotype was seen more than once but under ten times. The gene calls are TRBV9 and TRBJ2-6; possibly TRBD2 for D (7 bases). Germline V gene sequence: CDR1 SGDLS, CDR2 YYNGEE. Trimming left V 2 bases short and J 1 base short, with 19 bases between. The CDR3 contains 19 residues. CDR3 amino acids: CASSVSVGGVGSGANVLTF. The CDR3 nucleotides read TGTGCCAGCAGCGTCTCAGTAGGGGGGGTAGGATCTGGGGCCAACGTCCTGACTTTC.

The chain recombines TRBV9 with TRBJ1-2; no reliable D call. V lost 7 bases to trimming and J lost 8 bases, with 12 bases between them. The germline gives CDR1 SGDLS, CDR2 YYNGEE. This CDR3 has 11 amino acids. For the CDR3, the DNA is TGTGCCAGCGGCCCAAGTGGGGGCTACACCTTC. This sequence encodes CASGPSGGYTF.

A few counts support this clonotype. The chain combines TRBV10-3 with TRBJ2-1, with 8 bases matching TRBD2. J gave up 4 bases and V 2 bases, and 4 bases lay outside the gene matches. The germline V gene encodes CDR1 ENHRY and CDR2 SYGVKD. CDR3 length: 15 amino acids. The CDR3 here is CAISEEAGGYNEQFF. CDR3 coding DNA: TGTGCCATCAGTGAGGAGGCGGGAGGATACAATGAGCAGTTCTTC.

This clonotype came up a few times. The chain recombines TRBV6-6 with TRBJ2-5; TRBD2 aligns across 11 bases. V shed 4 bases, J shed 5 bases, and the junction held 3 bases outside the gene matches. CDR1 and CDR2 from the germline V gene are MNHNY and SVGAGI (reference sequence). The CDR3 contains 14 residues. In DNA, the CDR3 is TGTGCCAGCAGTTCGACTAGCGGGGAGGAGACCCAGTACTTC. Its translation: CASSSTSGEETQYF.

This clonotype turned up a few times. The chain joins TRBV7-2 to TRBJ2-3; D call uncertain. The CDR3 runs to 17 residues. Germline CDR1 reads SGHTA; CDR2 reads FQGNSA. Trimming cost V 0 bases and J 2 bases, with 15 bases left between them. The CDR3 is CASSLAGLHPTTDTQYF. The CDR3 DNA reads as TGTGCCAGCAGCTTAGCGGGCTTGCACCCCACCACAGATACGCAGTATTTT.

This clonotype was detected only a few times. The CDR3: CSVAEGVLDNEQFF. The CDR3 bases are TGCAGCGTTGCCGAGGGAGTGCTAGACAATGAGCAGTTCTTC. The chain has TRBV29-1 and TRBJ2-1, with D perhaps TRBD2 (5 bases). The CDR3 contains 14 residues. Looked up from germline, CDR1 is SQVTM and CDR2 is ANQGSEA. V was trimmed by 4 bases and J by 5 bases, leaving 15 bases between them.

CDR3 sequence: CSARDSEEDRNIQYF. CDR3 DNA: TGCAGTGCTAGAGATAGTGAGGAAGACAGAAACATTCAGTACTTC. The V gene is TRBV20-1, the J gene TRBJ2-7, with D tentatively TRBD1 (5 bases). Judging by the DNA end, TRBJ2-4 fits better; the J call may be wrong. Germline V gene sequence: CDR1 DFQATT, CDR2 SNEGSKA (reference sequence). The CDR3 is 15 residues long.

The CDR3 DNA follows: TGTGCCAGTAAAACAGCGGTCTCCTACAATGAGCAGTTCTTC. It codes for CASKTAVSYNEQFF. J is TRBJ2-1 and V is TRBV27; tentatively, D is TRBD2 (5 bases). The CDR3 totals 14 residues. V shed 9 bases and J shed 0 bases, with 12 bases lying between them. Germline CDR1 reads MNHEY; CDR2 reads SMNVEV (reference sequence).

V gene TRBV6-6 combines with J gene TRBJ2-7, with 7 nucleotides matching TRBD2. The CDR3 spans 14 residues. V dropped 7 bases and J dropped 6; count of bases not matched to a gene: 12. Germline V gene data show CDR1 as MNHNY and CDR2 as SVGAGI (reference sequence). The CDR3 DNA sequence: TGTGCCAGCATTCCTAGGGAGGGGATGGGCGAGCAGTACTTC. Translation gives CASIPREGMGEQYF.

This chain links TRBV5-4 with TRBJ2-7; 7 nucleotides line up with TRBD2. This CDR3 is 16 amino acids long. With 4 bases clipped from V and 2 bases from J, the junction kept 12 bases outside the gene matches. CDR1 and CDR2 (germline): SGHNT, YYREEE (reference sequence). CDR3 nucleotide sequence: TGTGCCAGCAGCCCGCCCCAGGGAGGGACCCCCTACGAGCAGTACTTC. This translates into CASSPPQGGTPYEQYF.

The rearrangement joins TRBV27 to TRBJ2-5; a possible D gene is TRBD2 (5 bases). Trimming took 0 bases from V and 12 from J, leaving 17 bases between them. This CDR3 comprises 14 residues. Germline assignment: CDR1 MNHEY and CDR2 SMNVEV (reference sequence). The CDR3 loop is CASSLSDDTSHKYF. For the CDR3, the DNA is TGTGCCAGCAGTTTATCGGACGATACTAGTCACAAGTACTTC.

This sequence joins TRBV20-1 and TRBJ2-1; D not certain. Looked up from germline, CDR1 is DFQATT and CDR2 is SNEGSKA (reference sequence). The CDR3 runs 15 residues. Trimming took 6 bases from V and 4 from J, leaving 19 bases between them. CDR3 amino acids: CSAINIWTNYNEQFF. CDR3 DNA: TGCAGTGCAATTAACATCTGGACCAATTACAATGAGCAGTTCTTC.

The chain recombines TRBV11-2 with TRBJ2-7; D gene ambiguous. Germline V CDR1 and CDR2: SGHAT, FQNNGV. The CDR3 totals 15 residues. V dropped 1 base and J dropped 1 base, with 11 bases sitting between them. The CDR3 sequence: CASSLGWVASYEQYF. The CDR3 nucleotides read TGTGCCAGCAGCTTAGGGTGGGTTGCGTCCTACGAGCAGTACTTC.

The chain employs TRBV12-3 or TRBV12-4 and TRBJ2-1; 10 bases are a match to TRBD2. V was clipped by 0 bases and J by 8 bases; unmatched bases: 7. The CDR3 contains 16 residues. CDR3 DNA: TGTGCCAGCAGTTTAGCGCCTAGCGGGAGTGAAGATGAGCAGTTCTTC. Encoded protein: CASSLAPSGSEDEQFF.

There are a few counts of this clonotype. This rearrangement joins TRBV12-3 or TRBV12-4 to TRBJ2-1; TRBD2 might be the D (6 bases). The V and J ends lost 2 bases and 6 bases respectively, with 11 bases between them. The CDR3 is 14 amino acids. In DNA, the CDR3 is TGTGCCAGCAGTTTATTGGGGGGAGGCAATGAGCAGTTCTTC. Its translation is CASSLLGGGNEQFF.

The V call is TRBV6-2 or TRBV6-3, the J call TRBJ2-1, with 10 bases matching TRBD1. V was clipped by 7 bases and J by 6 bases; unmatched bases: 9. The CDR3 sequence is 15 residues long. Germline loops: CDR1 MNHEY, CDR2 SVGEGT. Here the CDR3 reads CASIDRGRKVNEQFF. The CDR3 DNA is TGTGCCAGCATCGACAGGGGGCGCAAAGTCAATGAGCAGTTCTTC.

The chain joins TRBV29-1 to TRBJ2-3; D is perhaps TRBD2 (6 bases). CDR3 length: 13 residues. Germline V gives CDR1 SQVTM, CDR2 ANQGSEA. Trimming cost V 3 bases and J 4 bases, with 11 bases left between them. CDR3 nucleotides: TGCAGCGTTGAGGAGGGAGCACCAGATACGCAGTATTTT. Amino acid sequence: CSVEEGAPDTQYF.

The chain recombines TRBV5-1 with TRBJ1-2, with D perhaps matching TRBD1 (5 bases). Germline V gene sequence: CDR1 SGHRS, CDR2 YFSETQ. The V gene lost 4 bases and the J gene lost 5 bases, with 12 bases spanning the gap. This CDR3 comprises 13 residues. The CDR3 DNA reads TGCGCCAGCAGCCAGACAGATTCTTATGGCTACACCTTC. This translates into CASSQTDSYGYTF.

V gene TRBV20-1 combines with J gene TRBJ2-7; a weak D match, TRBD2 (5 bases). CDR1 is DFQATT, CDR2 SNEGSKA, per germline (reference sequence). The CDR3 spans 14 residues. Trimming left V 6 bases short and J 1 base short, with 16 bases between. CDR3 DNA: TGCAGTGCCGGGATGGGAGTTGGTTCCTACGAGCAGTACTTC. As protein: CSAGMGVGSYEQYF.

This clonotype was seen ten or more times. The V and J genes are TRBV20-1 and TRBJ2-1; no clear D. CDR3 length equals 11 residues. The germline gives CDR1 DFQATT, CDR2 SNEGSKA (reference sequence). V shed 6 bases and J shed 3 bases, with 6 bases lying between them. The CDR3 coding sequence is TGCAGTGCGCCGGACTACAATGAGCAGTTCTTC. Encoded protein: CSAPDYNEQFF.

V gene TRBV27 combines with J gene TRBJ2-7, with D possibly TRBD1 on 6 matching bases. Germline CDR1 MNHEY, CDR2 SMNVEV (reference sequence). CDR3 size: 13 residues. Trimming pared 7 bases from V and 3 bases from J, leaving 13 bases between. As DNA, the CDR3 is TGTGCCAGCAAATCGACAGGTTTCTACGAGCAGTACTTC. Translating it yields CASKSTGFYEQYF.